The 9 T cell receptor beta chains below were found in one sample sequenced in a study of somatic mutations in cytotoxic T cells in rheumatoid arthritis. This table comes from immunoSEQ multiplex PCR, and its TCRdb copy is limited to in-frame clones, with some not included. This table holds 14,000 or so clones, roughly 72% found once. The source material was CD8+ T cells sorted from blood. The origin of the receptors is an adult with rheumatoid arthritis.

In its sample, this clone was seen a few times. The chain employs TRBV7-2 and TRBJ2-7; D possibly corresponds to TRBD1 (6 bases). CDR1 SGHTA and CDR2 FQGNSA come from the germline V gene. The V end was cut by 4 bases, the J end by 3 bases, with 10 bases between. The CDR3 covers 13 residues. CDR3 protein: CASSSKTGYEQYF. CDR3 coding DNA: TGTGCCAGCAGCTCGAAGACAGGCTACGAGCAGTACTTC.

This sequence joins TRBV4-1 and TRBJ2-5, with 9 bases fitting TRBD2. CDR3 length equals 16 residues. V gave up 7 bases and J gave up 8 bases; unmatched junction bases: 17. Per germline, CDR1 MGHRA and CDR2 YSYEKL. The CDR3, as DNA: TGCGCCAGCAAGTGGGGCGGGGGGGACTCCCCAGATACCCAGTACTTC. It is translated as CASKWGGGDSPDTQYF.

This sequence joins TRBV30 and TRBJ1-1, with D perhaps TRBD1 (5 bases). Trimming pared 7 bases from V and 11 bases from J, leaving 26 bases between. Germline V gene lookup returns CDR1 GTSNPN and CDR2 SVGIG (reference sequence). The CDR3 covers 14 residues. CDR3: CASYIMRQNTGAFF. In DNA form, the CDR3 reads TGTGCCTCCTACATCATGCGACAGAACACTGGGGCTTTCTTT. The complete variable domain, with remaining parts taken from reference TRBV30 and TRBJ1-1, reads SQTIHQWPATLVQPVGSPLSLECTVEGTSNPNLYWYRQAAGRGLQLLFYSVGIGQISSEVPQNLSASRPQDRQFILSSKKLLLSDSGFYLCASYIMRQNTGAFFGQGTRLTVV.

A single count supports this clone. The gene calls are TRBV6-5 and TRBJ2-2, with TRBD2 identical over 7 bases. The CDR3 length is 14 residues. CDR1 MNHEY and CDR2 SVGAGI come from the germline V gene. With 6 bases clipped from V and 6 bases from J, the junction kept 7 bases outside the gene matches. The CDR3, as DNA: TGTGCCAGCAGGGCGGGGGAAGTGGCCGGGGAGCTGTTTTTT. Its protein product is CASRAGEVAGELFF.

The CDR3 DNA sequence: TGTGCCTCCACTTACGGAACAGGGTCTGAAGCTTTCTTT. As protein: CASTYGTGSEAFF. The chain employs TRBV19 and TRBJ1-1, with D perhaps matching TRBD1 (6 bases). V lost 11 bases to trimming and J lost 6 bases, with 19 bases between them. Per germline, CDR1 LNHDA and CDR2 SQIVND (reference sequence). The CDR3 is 13 residues long.

In its sample, this clone ranks as medium-sized. The rearrangement joins TRBV27 to TRBJ1-2; D call uncertain. The CDR3 extends over 14 amino acids. The germline V gene encodes CDR1 MNHEY and CDR2 SMNVEV (reference sequence). Trimming cost V 4 bases and J 2 bases, with 11 bases left between them. Written as DNA, the CDR3 is TGTGCCAGCAGTTCTTCTGCTTTGAACTATGGCTACACCTTC. Its translation is CASSSSALNYGYTF.

This clone was picked up one time. This rearrangement joins TRBV6-5 to TRBJ1-2, with D unresolved. V lost 5 bases and J 0 bases, leaving 10 bases between the germline ends. This CDR3 region has 14 residues. Germline V CDR1 and CDR2: MNHEY, SVGAGI. The CDR3, as DNA: TGTGCCAGCAGTGTCCTAAGCGCTAACTATGGCTACACCTTC. Its protein product is CASSVLSANYGYTF.

The chain employs TRBV6-5 and TRBJ2-7, with D possibly being TRBD1 (6 bases). Germline V gives CDR1 MNHEY, CDR2 SVGAGI. CDR3 length: 14 residues. The V end lost 2 bases, the J end lost 2 bases, and 10 bases lay between the germline ends. CDR3 sequence reads: CASSYETGPYEQYF. As DNA, the CDR3 is TGTGCCAGCAGTTACGAGACAGGTCCCTACGAGCAGTACTTC.

Points on this clone: The sample has other DNA sequences that encode this CDR3 too. V and J are TRBV4-1 and TRBJ1-2; D unclear. CDR1 MGHRA and CDR2 YSYEKL come from the germline V gene. CDR3 size: 13 residues. With 0 bases removed from V and 1 base from J, the gap between germline ends came to 3 bases. CDR3 sequence reads: CASSQESNYGYTF. CDR3 bases: TGCGCCAGCAGCCAAGAGAGTAACTATGGCTACACCTTC.